The rows below give T cell receptor beta chains drawn from one sample of a study of blood T cell repertoires in COVID-19. TCRdb keeps only in-frame clones here, not all; method: immunoSEQ multiplex PCR. The sample has 200,000 to 250,000 clones; about three quarters are singletons. The sample comprised peripheral blood. The receptors derive from a woman aged 70-85 years with acute or convalescent COVID-19. Each CDR3 is given with its conserved first and last residue. The order of the fields is D gene, J gene, clone size, V gene, CDR3 DNA, CDR3 protein. The D gene is left open where the match is weak. Size tells how often a clone was seen (once, few, many) or the class of an expanded clone, and some rows leave it out.

D: NA
J: TRBJ1-2
size: NA
V: TRBV18
DNA: TGTGCCAGCTCACCGGCCCGGACAGAATATGGCTACACCTTC
CDR3: CASSPARTEYGYTF

D: NA
J: TRBJ1-1
size: once
V: TRBV12-3/TRBV12-4
DNA: TGTGCCAGCAGTCTCCGGGACACTGAAGCTTTCTTT
CDR3: CASSLRDTEAFF

D: NA
J: TRBJ1-5
size: NA
V: TRBV11-3
DNA: TGTGCCAGCAGCTTAAGGGCAGGGAGGAATCAGCCCCAGCATTTT
CDR3: CASSLRAGRNQPQHF

D: NA
J: TRBJ1-6
size: NA
V: TRBV19
DNA: TGTGCCAGTAGTACAGACAGCTCCTATAATTCACCCCTCCACTTT
CDR3: CASSTDSSYNSPLHF

D: TRBD1
J: TRBJ2-2
size: NA
V: TRBV11-2
DNA: TGTGCCAGCAGCCTACCAGGGGGCGGGGAGCTGTTTTTT
CDR3: CASSLPGGGELFF

D: TRBD2
J: TRBJ2-1
size: NA
V: TRBV15
DNA: TGTGCCACCAGCGTTGGGACTAGCGGGGGCGGTGAGCAGTTCTTC
CDR3: CATSVGTSGGGEQFF

D: TRBD2
J: TRBJ2-2
size: NA
V: TRBV13
DNA: TGTGCCAGCAAACAAGCGGGGCGAGCCGGGGAGCTGTTTTTT
CDR3: CASKQAGRAGELFF

D: TRBD1
J: TRBJ2-3
size: few
V: TRBV7-8
DNA: TGTGCCAGCAGCCAAAGCCAGACAGGGGGTACGCAGTATTTT
CDR3: CASSQSQTGGTQYF

D: TRBD1
J: TRBJ2-1
size: NA
V: TRBV6-4
DNA: TGTGCCAGCAGTGAAGAAATGGGACAGGTCCTCAATGAGCAGTTCTTC
CDR3: CASSEEMGQVLNEQFF

D: NA
J: TRBJ1-2
size: NA
V: TRBV6-6
DNA: TGTGCCAGCAGTCCAGGGTTTCGGAACTATGGCTACACCTTC
CDR3: CASSPGFRNYGYTF

D: NA
J: TRBJ2-7
size: few
V: TRBV5-1
DNA: TGCGCCAGCAGCCTGTCCGGGACAACAACCTACGAGCAGTACTTC
CDR3: CASSLSGTTTYEQYF

D: NA
J: TRBJ1-1
size: NA
V: TRBV9
DNA: TGTGCCAGCAGCGTAGACCGGGGGGGTGGCACTGAAGCTTTCTTT
CDR3: CASSVDRGGGTEAFF

D: NA
J: TRBJ2-7
size: NA
V: TRBV30
DNA: TGTGCCCGGAGTGTATCCGGCGAGCAGTACTTC
CDR3: CARSVSGEQYF

D: TRBD1
J: TRBJ1-6
size: NA
V: TRBV5-1
DNA: TGCGCCAGCAGCTTGGGTACCGGGGCAGGGGGCCCCCTCCACTTT
CDR3: CASSLGTGAGGPLHF

D: TRBD2
J: TRBJ2-5
size: NA
V: TRBV4-3
DNA: TGCGCCAGCAGCCAAGGAAATAGCGGGGGGTTGGGGCGGGAGACCCAGTACTTC
CDR3: CASSQGNSGGLGRETQYF

D: NA
J: TRBJ2-1
size: NA
V: TRBV14
DNA: TGTGCCAGCAGCCAAGATCCAGGGCTAAAGAACAATGAGCAGTTCTTC
CDR3: CASSQDPGLKNNEQFF

D: NA
J: TRBJ1-1
size: NA
V: TRBV5-5
DNA: TGTGCCCGCGGCGGGGGGGGTTCCACTGAAGCTTTCTTT
CDR3: CARGGGGSTEAFF

D: TRBD2
J: TRBJ2-3
size: once
V: TRBV7-6
DNA: TGTGCCAGCAGCTTAGAGCGGGGGGCCCCCGGGGATACGCAGTATTTT
CDR3: CASSLERGAPGDTQYF

D: TRBD2
J: TRBJ2-4
size: NA
V: TRBV3-1/TRBV3-2
DNA: TGTGCCAGCAGCCAAGTCGGGGGGGGGCCGACCCGCAAAAACATTCAGTACTTC
CDR3: CASSQVGGGPTRKNIQYF

D: TRBD2
J: TRBJ2-3
size: NA
V: TRBV3-1/TRBV3-2
DNA: TGTGCCAGCAGCCAAGGGACTAGCGGGTTCACAGATACGCAGTATTTT
CDR3: CASSQGTSGFTDTQYF

D: NA
J: TRBJ1-4
size: NA
V: TRBV7-2
DNA: TGTGCCAGCAGCCCCCCGGGGGGCGAAGGGGGAAAACTGTTTTTT
CDR3: CASSPPGGEGGKLFF

D: TRBD1
J: TRBJ2-1
size: NA
V: TRBV19
DNA: TGTGCCAGTAGGGCCCGGAGCAGGGGGCGCGATGAGCAGTTCTTC
CDR3: CASRARSRGRDEQFF

D: TRBD2
J: TRBJ2-1
size: NA
V: TRBV10-3
DNA: TGTGCCATCAGTGGGTTTGAGCGGGGGGGAAATGAGCAGTTCTTC
CDR3: CAISGFERGGNEQFF